This TCR beta chain appears in the sequencing data of a study of Siglec-9 on CD8 T cells in melanoma. The study's findings and limits: In melanoma tumors, a Siglec-9-marked effector memory CD8+ subset reportedly appeared to accumulate.

This clone occurred once. Its target is unknown. Only in-frame clones appear in the TCRdb table, and some are missing; sequencing was by immunoSEQ multiplex PCR. This repertoire shows 30,000 or so clones, 80% found once; its top ten account for approximately 6.4%. The sequenced material came from Siglec-9- CD8+ T cells sorted from blood. This TCR was sampled from a human donor in good health.

CDR3 amino acids: CASSHSPGGYEQYV. In DNA, the CDR3 is TGCGCCAGCAGCCATTCTCCTGGAGGCTACGAGCAGTACGTC. The chain couples TRBV4-1 to TRBJ2-7; weak D call: TRBD2 (5 bases). The CDR3 runs 14 residues. V was cut by 3 bases and J by 3 bases, with 12 bases left in between. CDR1 and CDR2 from the germline V gene are MGHRA and YSYEKL.